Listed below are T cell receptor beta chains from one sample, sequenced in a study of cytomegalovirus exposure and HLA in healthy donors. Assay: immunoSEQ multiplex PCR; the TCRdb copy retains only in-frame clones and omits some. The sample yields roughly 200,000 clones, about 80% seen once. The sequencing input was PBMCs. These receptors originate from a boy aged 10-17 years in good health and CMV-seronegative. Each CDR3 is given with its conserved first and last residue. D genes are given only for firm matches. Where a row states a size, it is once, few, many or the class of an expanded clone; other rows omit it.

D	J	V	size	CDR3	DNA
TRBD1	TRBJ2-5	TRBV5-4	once	CASSSRTGLGGQYF	TGTGCCAGCAGCTCCCGGACAGGGCTCGGGGGCCAGTACTTC
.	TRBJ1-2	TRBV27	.	CASSPRSGSGYTF	TGTGCCAGCAGTCCTCGATCAGGGTCGGGCTACACCTTC
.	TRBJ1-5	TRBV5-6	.	CASSLDRDQPQHF	TGTGCCAGCAGCTTGGACAGGGATCAGCCCCAGCATTTT
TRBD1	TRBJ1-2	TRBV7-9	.	CSSSPGQGNTF	TGTTCCAGCAGCCCGGGACAGGGGAACACCTTC
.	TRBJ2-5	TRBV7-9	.	CASRADGVQETQYF	TGTGCCAGCAGAGCCGACGGAGTCCAAGAGACCCAGTACTTC
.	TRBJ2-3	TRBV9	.	CASSVEGGPDTQYF	TGTGCCAGCAGCGTTGAGGGGGGGCCAGATACGCAGTATTTT
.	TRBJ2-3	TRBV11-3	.	CASSLDLGDTQYF	TGTGCCAGCAGCTTGGATCTAGGCGATACGCAGTATTTT
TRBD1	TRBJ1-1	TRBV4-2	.	CASSQDSRWLGQGATEAFF	TGTGCCAGCAGCCAAGATTCGCGTTGGCTGGGACAGGGAGCCACTGAAGCTTTCTTT
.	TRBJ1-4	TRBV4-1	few	CASFPPTGRREKLFF	TGCGCCAGCTTCCCGCCCACAGGTAGACGTGAAAAACTGTTTTTT
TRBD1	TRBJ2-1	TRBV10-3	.	CAIATGTGGENEQFF	TGTGCCATCGCCACCGGGACAGGGGGTGAAAATGAGCAGTTCTTC
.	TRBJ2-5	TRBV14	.	CASSPRVLETQYF	TGTGCCAGCTCCCCCCGGGTCCTCGAGACCCAGTACTTC
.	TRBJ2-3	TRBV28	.	CASSPTGLADTQYF	TGTGCCAGCAGTCCGACAGGCCTCGCAGATACGCAGTATTTT
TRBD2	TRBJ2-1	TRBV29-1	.	CSAPNSGGTYNEQFF	TGCAGCGCCCCCAATAGCGGGGGTACCTACAATGAGCAGTTCTTC
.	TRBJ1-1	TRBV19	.	CASSTLGGETETFF	TGTGCCAGTAGTACCCTAGGGGGAGAGACTGAAACTTTCTTT
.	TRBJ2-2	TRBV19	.	CASSKQAASNTGELFF	TGTGCCAGTAGTAAACAGGCCGCCTCGAACACCGGGGAGCTGTTTTTT
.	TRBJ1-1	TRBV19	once	CASSLGTGKFAEAFF	TGTGCCAGTAGTCTGGGTACAGGAAAATTCGCTGAAGCTTTCTTT
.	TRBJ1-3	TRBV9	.	CASSPTLISSGNTIYF	TGTGCCAGCAGCCCCACCTTGATTAGCTCTGGAAACACCATATATTTT
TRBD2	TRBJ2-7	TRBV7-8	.	CASRPSLAGAYEQYF	TGTGCCAGTCGCCCCTCGCTAGCGGGAGCCTACGAGCAGTACTTC
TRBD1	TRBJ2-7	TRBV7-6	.	CASSLTGGGEQYF	TGTGCCAGCAGCCTAACAGGGGGAGGTGAGCAGTACTTC
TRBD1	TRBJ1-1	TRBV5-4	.	CASRKDRGLNTEAFF	TGTGCCAGCCGGAAGGACAGGGGCTTGAACACTGAAGCTTTCTTT
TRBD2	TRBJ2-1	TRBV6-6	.	CASRISSSGGDNEQFF	TGTGCCAGCAGGATTTCATCTAGCGGGGGCGACAATGAGCAGTTCTTC
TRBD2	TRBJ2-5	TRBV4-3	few	CASSQDFWASGIQETQYF	TGCGCCAGCAGCCAAGACTTTTGGGCTAGCGGAATCCAAGAGACCCAGTACTTC
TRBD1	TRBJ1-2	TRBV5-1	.	CASSIGTAANYGYTF	TGCGCCAGCAGCATAGGGACAGCAGCTAACTATGGCTACACCTTC
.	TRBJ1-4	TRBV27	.	CASSPLTGPTVKNEKLFF	TGTGCCAGCAGTCCGCTGACAGGACCTACCGTAAAGAATGAAAAACTGTTTTTT
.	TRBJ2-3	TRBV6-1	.	CATQLAGGTDTQYF	TGTGCCACCCAACTGGCTGGAGGCACAGATACGCAGTATTTT
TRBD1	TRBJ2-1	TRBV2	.	CASSERAGGGWNEQFF	TGTGCCAGCAGTGAACGAGCAGGGGGTGGTTGGAATGAGCAGTTCTTC
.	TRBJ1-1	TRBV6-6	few	CASSPGQSEAFF	TGTGCCAGCAGTCCCGGACAATCTGAAGCTTTCTTT
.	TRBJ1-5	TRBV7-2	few	CASSLEGGSNQPQHF	TGTGCCAGCAGCTTAGAAGGCGGTAGCAATCAGCCCCAGCATTTT
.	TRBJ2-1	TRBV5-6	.	CASSPGWSSYNEQFF	TGTGCCAGCAGCCCGGGATGGAGCTCCTACAATGAGCAGTTCTTC
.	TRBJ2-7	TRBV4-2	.	CASSLRHQGSYEQYF	TGTGCCAGCAGCCTCAGGCATCAGGGGTCCTACGAGCAGTACTTC
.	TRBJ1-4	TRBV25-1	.	CASRAPTGSYEKLFF	TGTGCCAGCCGAGCCCCAACAGGGAGTTACGAAAAACTGTTTTTT
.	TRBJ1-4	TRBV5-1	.	CASSLTENRGTNEKLFF	TGCGCCAGCAGCTTGACGGAAAATCGAGGGACTAATGAAAAACTGTTTTTT
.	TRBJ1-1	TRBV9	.	CASSVAGTPGGDTEAFF	TGTGCCAGCAGCGTAGCCGGGACCCCTGGGGGGGACACTGAAGCTTTCTTT
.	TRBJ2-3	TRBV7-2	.	CASSLLATMRADTQYF	TGTGCCAGCAGCTTATTGGCGACTATGCGGGCAGATACGCAGTATTTT
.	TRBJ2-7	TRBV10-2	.	CASSETPQGPYEQYF	TGCGCCAGCAGTGAGACCCCTCAGGGTCCCTACGAGCAGTACTTC
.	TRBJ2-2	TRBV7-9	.	CASSPYLQVIGELFF	TGTGCCAGCAGCCCCTACCTCCAGGTCATCGGGGAGCTGTTTTTT
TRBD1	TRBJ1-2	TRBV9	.	CASSARGQGSRGYTF	TGTGCCAGCAGCGCAAGGGGACAGGGTAGTCGTGGCTACACCTTC
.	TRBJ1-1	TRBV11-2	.	CASSLGGGVTEAFF	TGTGCCAGCAGCTTAGGAGGGGGTGTCACTGAAGCTTTCTTT
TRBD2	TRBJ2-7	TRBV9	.	CASSGTSGTYEQYF	TGTGCCAGCAGCGGTACTAGCGGGACCTACGAGCAGTACTTC
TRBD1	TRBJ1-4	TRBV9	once	CASSPTLDRGDREKLFF	TGTGCCAGCAGCCCCACCCTTGACAGGGGAGATAGAGAAAAACTGTTTTTT
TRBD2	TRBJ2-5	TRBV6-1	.	CASSEALLRLAEGETQYF	TGTGCCAGCAGTGAAGCGCTTCTCCGACTAGCGGAAGGGGAGACCCAGTACTTC
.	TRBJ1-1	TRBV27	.	CASSLSPGAEAFF	TGTGCCAGCAGTTTATCTCCAGGGGCTGAAGCTTTCTTT
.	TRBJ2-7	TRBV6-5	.	CASSYSIDRSHEQYF	TGTGCCAGCAGTTACTCGATAGATCGAAGCCACGAGCAGTACTTC
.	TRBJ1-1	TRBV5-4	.	CASSLIHPRGTEAFF	TGTGCCAGCAGCTTGATTCACCCGCGGGGCACTGAAGCTTTCTTT
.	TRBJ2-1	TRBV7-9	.	CASSLKRGADNEQFF	TGTGCCAGCAGCTTAAAACGCGGCGCCGACAATGAGCAGTTCTTC
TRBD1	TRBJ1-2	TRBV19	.	CASTTGAYGIYGYTF	TGTGCCAGTACCACAGGGGCCTACGGAATCTATGGCTACACCTTC
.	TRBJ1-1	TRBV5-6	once	CASSFLRIVNTEAFF	TGTGCCAGCAGCTTCTTGCGAATAGTGAACACTGAAGCTTTCTTT